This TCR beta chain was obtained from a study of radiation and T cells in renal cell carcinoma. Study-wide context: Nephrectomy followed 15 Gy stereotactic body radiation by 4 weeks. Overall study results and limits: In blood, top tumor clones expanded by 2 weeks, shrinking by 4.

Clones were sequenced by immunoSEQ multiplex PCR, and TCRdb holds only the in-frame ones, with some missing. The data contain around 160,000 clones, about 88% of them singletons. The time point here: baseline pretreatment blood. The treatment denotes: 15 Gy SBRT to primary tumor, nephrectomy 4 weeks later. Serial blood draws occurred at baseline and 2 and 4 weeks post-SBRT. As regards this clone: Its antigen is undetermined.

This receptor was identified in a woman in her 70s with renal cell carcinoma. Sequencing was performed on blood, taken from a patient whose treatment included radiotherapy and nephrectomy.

The CDR3 DNA follows: TGCGCCAGCAGCCAAGGGGCAGGGCTGGTAAGCACTGAAGCTTTCTTT. This encodes CASSQGAGLVSTEAFF. The rearrangement uses TRBV4-3 and TRBJ1-1; D possibly corresponds to TRBD1 (5 bases). V was pared by 1 base and J by 4 bases, with 16 bases between. The CDR3 is made up of 16 amino acids. CDR1 and CDR2 from the germline V gene are LGHNA and YSLEER.